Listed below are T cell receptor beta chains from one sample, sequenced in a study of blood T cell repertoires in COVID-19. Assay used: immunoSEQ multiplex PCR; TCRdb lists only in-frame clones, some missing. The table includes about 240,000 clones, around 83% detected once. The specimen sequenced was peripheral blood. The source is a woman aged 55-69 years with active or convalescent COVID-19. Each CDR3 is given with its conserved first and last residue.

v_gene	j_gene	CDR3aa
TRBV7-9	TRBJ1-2	CASSPDRGDGYTF
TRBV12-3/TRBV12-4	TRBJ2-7	CASRIQGSYEQYF
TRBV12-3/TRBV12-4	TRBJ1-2	CASSYGQGYGYTF
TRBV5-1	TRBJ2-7	CASRDRDRGSYEQYF
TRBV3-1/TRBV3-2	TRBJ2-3	CASSQDARGASTDTQYF
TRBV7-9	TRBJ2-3	CASSLGGQGVDTQYF
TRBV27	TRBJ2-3	CASSFVGGHTDTQYF
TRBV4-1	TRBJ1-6	CASSQGQSYNSPLHF
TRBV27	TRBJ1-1	CASKKLDSNTEAFF
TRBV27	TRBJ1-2	CASSTTGTGGWGYTF
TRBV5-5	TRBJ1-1	CASSFLDRGYTEAFF
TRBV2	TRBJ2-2	CASSRSLSGGANTGELFF
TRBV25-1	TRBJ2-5	CASSPPAGLGETQYF
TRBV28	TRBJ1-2	CASRQLNYGYTF
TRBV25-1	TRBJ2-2	CASKGLRNTGELFF
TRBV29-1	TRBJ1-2	CSARGQGGNYGYTF
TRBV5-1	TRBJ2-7	CASSAQGSYEQYF
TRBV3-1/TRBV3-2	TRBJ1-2	CASSLERVGYGYTF
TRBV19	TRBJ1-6	CACKVKGNSPLHF
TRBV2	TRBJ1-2	CASWDREGGYTF
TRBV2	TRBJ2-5	CASSEATSSGTQYF
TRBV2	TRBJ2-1	CASTSGVYNEQFF
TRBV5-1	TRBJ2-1	CASSRNNNEQFF
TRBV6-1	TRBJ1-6	CASSEWVTQGSSPLHF
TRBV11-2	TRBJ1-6	CASSLESWDSQLHF
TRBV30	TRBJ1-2	CAWSGQGVPHTYGYTF
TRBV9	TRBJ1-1	CASSAAGDTEAFF
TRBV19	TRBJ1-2	CASSLYTTYGYTF
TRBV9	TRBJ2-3	CASSSYRIAGGPDTQYF
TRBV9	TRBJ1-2	CASSAHTPNYGYTF
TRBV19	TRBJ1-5	CASSYKRQGRQPQHF
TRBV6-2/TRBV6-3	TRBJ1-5	CASSYGSRTSNQPQHF
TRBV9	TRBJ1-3	CASSADPTVFSGNTIYF
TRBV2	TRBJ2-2	CASSDDILTGELFF
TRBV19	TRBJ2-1	CASREGGFSYNEQFF
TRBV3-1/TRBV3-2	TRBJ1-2	CASSRGGDGYGYTF
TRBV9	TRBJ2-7	CASNRGQYF
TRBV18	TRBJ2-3	CASSRRTSGVEIESDTQYF
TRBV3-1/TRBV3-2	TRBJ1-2	CASSPRYGTNTF
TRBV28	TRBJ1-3	CALGGGAGNTIYF
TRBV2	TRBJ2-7	CASKDARTATYEQYF
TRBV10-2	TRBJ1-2	CASTGTGDYGYTF
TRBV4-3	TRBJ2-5	CASSRDYQLETQYF
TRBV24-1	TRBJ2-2	CATSGYGTGETGELFF
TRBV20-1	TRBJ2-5	CSASGDLQETQYF
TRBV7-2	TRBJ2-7	CASSPDSRNIYEQYF
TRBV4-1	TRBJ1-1	CASSLDPFGGLDTEAFF
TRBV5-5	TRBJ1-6	CASSWAGTVNSPLHF
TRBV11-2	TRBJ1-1	CASSLDLRLPVGQGGTEAFF
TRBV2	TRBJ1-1	CASSTGEDTEAFF
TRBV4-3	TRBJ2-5	CASSQDRSGGRGGTQYF
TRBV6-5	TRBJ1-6	CASSQPGQAVHF
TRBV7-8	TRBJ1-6	CASSPGQGSNSPLHF
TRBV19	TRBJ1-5	CASSHGLNQPQHF
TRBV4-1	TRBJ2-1	CASSQALGQGGNEQFF